Presented here are 20 T cell receptor beta chains from one specimen sequenced in a study of T-cell memory formation after mild COVID-19. TCRdb independently ran MiXCR on the 5' RACE reads; one entry per CDR3 protein. The sample has some 210,000 distinct CDR3 sequences; approximately 16% are singletons. Sequenced material: PBMCs or a T cell subset sorted from them (not recorded which). Every receptor here comes from an adult woman who had mild COVID-19 (a few samples of this study predate the infection). Cell type and time point are not known.

This clonotype was seen a handful of times. The chain is built from TRBV6-2 or TRBV6-3 and TRBJ2-1; no clear D. Germline-derived CDR1 and CDR2 are MNHEY and SVGEGT. Trimming removed 4 bases at V and 7 bases at J, with 11 bases between. The CDR3 contains 13 residues. CDR3 sequence: CASSSVRVNEQFF. The CDR3 DNA is TGTGCCAGCAGTTCGGTTAGGGTGAATGAGCAGTTCTTC.

J is TRBJ1-3 and V is TRBV6-1; 8 positions agree with TRBD1. From germline, CDR1 is MNHNS and CDR2 SASEGT. The CDR3 spans 15 residues. V was pared by 4 bases and J by 3 bases, with 5 bases of the junction left unmatched. CDR3 amino acids: CASSGDRGHGNTIYF. DNA for the CDR3: TGTGCCAGCAGTGGAGACAGGGGCCATGGAAACACCATATATTTT.

This clonotype appeared once. This may be a read error, as it is one base from a much larger clone. CDR3 bases: TGTGCCAGCAGTTCGACAGGGGGCGATGAAAAACTGTTTTTT. Its translation: CASSSTGGDEKLFF. This chain uses TRBV12-3 or TRBV12-4 with TRBJ1-4; 10 nucleotides align to TRBD1. Losses at the gene ends were 4 bases for V and 6 bases for J; bases not matched to a gene: 2. The CDR3 runs 14 residues.

This clonotype was detected only a few times. V and J are TRBV20-1 and TRBJ2-1; 12 positions match TRBD2. With V trimmed by 6 bases and J by 6 bases, 12 bases remained unmatched. Germline V lookup: CDR1 DFQATT, CDR2 SNEGSKA (reference sequence). The CDR3 totals 16 residues. The CDR3 nucleotides read TGCAGTGCCCCCAATCGTGAGACTAGCGGGGGCAATGAGCAGTTCTTC. Protein product: CSAPNRETSGGNEQFF.

The CDR3 loop is CASSPIAQPQHF. CDR3 DNA sequence: TGTGCCAGCAGTCCTATCGCTCAGCCCCAGCATTTT. The chain links TRBV7-2 to TRBJ1-5; no firm D call. The ends were cut back, 6 bases at V and 6 bases at J, with 9 bases in the middle. The germline CDR1 and CDR2 sequences are SGHTA and FQGNSA. The CDR3 covers 12 residues.

The chain has TRBV6-5 and TRBJ2-6; D gene ambiguous. From germline, CDR1 is MNHEY and CDR2 SVGAGI. Trimming stripped 2 bases from V and 3 bases from J, with 8 bases between. The CDR3 runs 15 residues. The CDR3 loop is CASSYGVVGANVLTF. The CDR3 nucleotides are TGTGCCAGCAGTTACGGGGTCGTTGGGGCCAACGTCCTGACTTTC.

In this sample, this clonotype turned up a few times. This chain links TRBV12-3 or TRBV12-4 with TRBJ2-4; 8 bases match TRBD1. The CDR3 consists of 11 residues. V gave up 6 bases and J gave up 12 bases; unmatched junction bases: 4. DNA for the CDR3: TGTGCCAGCAGCCGACAGGGGTCTCAGTACTTC. This translates into CASSRQGSQYF.

This clonotype was picked up a small number of times. The gene calls are TRBV29-1 and TRBJ1-2; D unresolved. The V gene lost 3 bases and the J gene lost 7 bases, with 21 bases spanning the gap. CDR3 length equals 15 residues. Germline V gene data show CDR1 as SQVTM and CDR2 as ANQGSEA. Here the CDR3 DNA reads TGCAGCGTTGATGATCCTGGGCCTTCGAATAGTGGCTACACCTTC. This codes for CSVDDPGPSNSGYTF.

This clonotype is medium-sized by share. The chain has TRBV7-2 and TRBJ2-1, with 12 bases aligning to TRBD2. CDR1 SGHTA and CDR2 FQGNSA come from the germline V gene. The CDR3 contains 20 residues. J lost 8 bases, V lost 4 bases, and 21 bases had no gene match. This chain's CDR3 is CASSSRPASSGRAGYDEQFF. The CDR3 DNA reads TGTGCCAGCAGCTCCCGCCCGGCCTCTAGCGGGAGGGCCGGTTATGATGAGCAGTTCTTC.

The chain carries TRBV19 and TRBJ1-4; 7 bases map to TRBD1. Germline V gene lookup returns CDR1 LNHDA and CDR2 SQIVND (reference sequence). The CDR3 length is 15 residues. V trimming: 3 bases; J trimming: 0 bases; junction bases outside the gene matches: 1. CDR3: CASSIGQATNEKLFF. As DNA, the CDR3 is TGTGCCAGTAGTATCGGACAGGCAACTAATGAAAAACTGTTTTTT.

This clonotype was counted at least ten times. This chain links TRBV2 with TRBJ2-7; D is perhaps TRBD1 (6 bases). In germline, CDR1 is SNHLY, CDR2 FYNNEI. V lost 7 bases and J 1 base, leaving 11 bases between the germline ends. The CDR3 spans 13 residues. CDR3 amino acids: CASTSGQSYEQYF. CDR3 nucleotides: TGTGCCAGCACCTCCGGACAGTCCTACGAGCAGTACTTC.

This clonotype was seen many times. DNA of the CDR3: TGTGCCAGCAGCGTGGGGGAATTGGGCAATCAGCCCCAGCATTTT. Encoded protein: CASSVGELGNQPQHF. V usage is TRBV9 and J usage is TRBJ1-5, with D maybe TRBD1 (5 bases). From germline, CDR1 is SGDLS and CDR2 YYNGEE. CDR3 length: 15 residues. Trimming removed 2 bases from V and 2 bases from J, with 11 bases in between.

The chain joins TRBV20-1 to TRBJ2-2, with 7 positions matching TRBD2. Germline CDR1 and CDR2: DFQATT and SNEGSKA (reference sequence). CDR3 length equals 14 residues. The junction had 4 bases not matched to a gene; V was cut back by 1 base and J by 5 bases. The DNA of the CDR3 is TGCAGTGCTAGAGTGGCGGGAGTTACCGGGGAGCTGTTTTTT. Its protein product is CSARVAGVTGELFF.

This clonotype was seen more than once but under ten times. J is TRBJ2-5 and V is TRBV2; D gene unclear. V gave up 5 bases and J gave up 0 bases, with 10 bases separating them. This CDR3 comprises 14 residues. In germline, CDR1 is SNHLY, CDR2 FYNNEI. CDR3 DNA sequence: TGTGCCAGCAGTTTCAAACAGCACCAAGAGACCCAGTACTTC. Translating gives CASSFKQHQETQYF.

This chain links TRBV6-1 with TRBJ1-1, with 7 bases matching TRBD1. Germline CDR1 and CDR2: MNHNS and SASEGT. CDR3 length equals 20 residues. Losses at the gene ends were 4 bases for V and 4 bases for J; bases not matched to a gene: 24. CDR3 coding DNA: TGTGCCAGCAGTGTCCCCGGTCACGGGACAGCTATTCTTCGGGGCACTGAAGCTTTCTTT. This codes for CASSVPGHGTAILRGTEAFF.

This clonotype was seen more than once but under ten times. The V and J genes are TRBV12-3 or TRBV12-4 and TRBJ1-1; the D gene is possibly TRBD1 (6 bases). CDR3 length: 12 residues. V dropped 4 bases and J dropped 3 bases, with 6 bases sitting between them. In DNA, the CDR3 is TGTGCCAGCAGTTCAGGGGACACTGAAGCTTTCTTT. Protein: CASSSGDTEAFF.

This clonotype was counted only a few times. The chain combines TRBV29-1 with TRBJ2-7; D is uncertain. V was clipped by 7 bases and J by 1 base, with 14 bases between them. The CDR3 has 13 residues. The V gene's germline CDR1 is SQVTM and CDR2 ANQGSEA. CDR3 protein: CSATARISYEQYF. The CDR3 DNA reads TGCAGCGCTACGGCCAGGATATCCTACGAGCAGTACTTC.

This clonotype was seen a handful of times. The gene calls are TRBV18 and TRBJ1-3, with D possibly matching TRBD1 (6 bases). Germline V gives CDR1 KGHSH, CDR2 LQKENI. This CDR3 spans 18 amino acids. Trimming stripped 3 bases from V and 0 bases from J, with 18 bases between. This CDR3 reads CASSPQKQGPISGNTIYF. The CDR3 DNA reads TGTGCCAGCTCACCCCAGAAACAGGGACCGATCTCTGGAAACACCATATATTTT.

This CDR3 is CAHAGVRYEQYF. CDR3 DNA: TGTGCCCATGCGGGAGTAAGGTACGAGCAGTACTTC. V and J are TRBV28 and TRBJ2-7, with 7 bases that match TRBD2. V trimming: 11 bases; J trimming: 4 bases; junction bases outside the gene matches: 8. The CDR3 runs 12 residues. Germline CDR1 and CDR2: MDHEN and SYDVKM.

The genes are TRBV5-1 and TRBJ1-2, with a weak D call TRBD1 (5 bases). Germline assignment: CDR1 SGHRS and CDR2 YFSETQ. The CDR3 has 14 amino acids. V dropped 4 bases and J dropped 2 bases, with 12 bases sitting between them. The chain's CDR3 is CASSGQAENYGYTF. The CDR3 region has the DNA TGCGCCAGCAGCGGACAAGCAGAGAACTATGGCTACACCTTC. Variable domain in full (rest from reference TRBV5-1 and TRBJ1-2): KAGVTQTPRYLIKTRGQQVTLSCSPISGHRSVSWYQQTPGQGLQFLFEYFSETQRNKGNFPGRFSGRQFSNSRSEMNVSTLELGDSALYLCASSGQAENYGYTFGSGTRLTVV.